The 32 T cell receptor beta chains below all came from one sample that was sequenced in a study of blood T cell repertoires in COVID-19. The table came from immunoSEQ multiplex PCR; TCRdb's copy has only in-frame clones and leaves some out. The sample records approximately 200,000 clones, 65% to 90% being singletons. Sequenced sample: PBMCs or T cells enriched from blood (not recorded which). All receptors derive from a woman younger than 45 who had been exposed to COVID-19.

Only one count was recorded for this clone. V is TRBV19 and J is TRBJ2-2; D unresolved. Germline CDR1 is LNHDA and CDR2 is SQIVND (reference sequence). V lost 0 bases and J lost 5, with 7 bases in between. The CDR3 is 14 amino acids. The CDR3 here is CASSIEARTGELFF. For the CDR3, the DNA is TGTGCCAGTAGTATAGAGGCGCGGACCGGGGAGCTGTTTTTT.

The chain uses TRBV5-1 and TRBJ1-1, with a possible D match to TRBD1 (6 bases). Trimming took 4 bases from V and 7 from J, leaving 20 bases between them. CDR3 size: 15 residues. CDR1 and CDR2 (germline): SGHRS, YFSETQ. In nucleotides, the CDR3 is TGCGCCAGCAGCGTTGGCTACACGGACAGAGGTGAAGCTTTCTTT. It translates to CASSVGYTDRGEAFF.

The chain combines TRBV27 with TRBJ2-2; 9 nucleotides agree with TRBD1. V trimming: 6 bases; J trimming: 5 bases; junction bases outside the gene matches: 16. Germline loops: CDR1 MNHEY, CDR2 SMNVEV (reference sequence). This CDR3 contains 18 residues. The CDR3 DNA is TGTGCCAGCAGCCGCTTGGGGACAGGGACCATCCGGACCGGGGAGCTGTTTTTT. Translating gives CASSRLGTGTIRTGELFF.

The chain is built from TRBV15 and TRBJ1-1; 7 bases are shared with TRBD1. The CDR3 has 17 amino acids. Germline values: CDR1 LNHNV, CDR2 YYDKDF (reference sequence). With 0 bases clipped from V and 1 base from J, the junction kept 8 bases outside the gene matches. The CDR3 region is CATSRDPSGQENTEAFF. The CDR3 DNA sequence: TGTGCCACCAGCAGAGATCCGTCTGGACAGGAGAACACTGAAGCTTTCTTT.

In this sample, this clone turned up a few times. Here the CDR3 DNA reads TGTGCCAGCGCGCCGGGGGGCGGAAGCTCTAGCACAGATACGCAGTATTTT. This gives the protein CASAPGGGSSSTDTQYF. The J gene is TRBJ2-3, the V gene TRBV18; tentative D call: TRBD2 (7 bases). The CDR3 has 17 residues. Germline CDR1 is KGHSH and CDR2 is LQKENI. Trimming took off 8 bases at V and 0 bases at J, with 21 bases between the two ends. Complete variable domain (other parts from reference TRBV18 and TRBJ2-3): NAGVMQNPRHLVRRRGQEARLRCSPMKGHSHVYWYRQLPEEGLKFMVYLQKENIIDESGMPKERFSAEFPKEGPSILRIQQVVRGDSAAYFCASAPGGGSSSTDTQYFGPGTRLTVL.

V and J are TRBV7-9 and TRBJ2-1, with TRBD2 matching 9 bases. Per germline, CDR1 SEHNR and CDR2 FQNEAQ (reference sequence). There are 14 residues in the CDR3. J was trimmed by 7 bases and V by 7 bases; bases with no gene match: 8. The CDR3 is CASNRLAVQNEQFF. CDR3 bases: TGTGCCAGCAACAGACTAGCGGTCCAGAATGAGCAGTTCTTC.

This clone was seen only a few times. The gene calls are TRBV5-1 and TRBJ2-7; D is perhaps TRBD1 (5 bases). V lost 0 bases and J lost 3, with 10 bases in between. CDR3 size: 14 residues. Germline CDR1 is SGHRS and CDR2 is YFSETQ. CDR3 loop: CASSLGGPFYEQYF. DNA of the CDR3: TGCGCCAGCAGCTTGGGGGGCCCCTTCTACGAGCAGTACTTC.

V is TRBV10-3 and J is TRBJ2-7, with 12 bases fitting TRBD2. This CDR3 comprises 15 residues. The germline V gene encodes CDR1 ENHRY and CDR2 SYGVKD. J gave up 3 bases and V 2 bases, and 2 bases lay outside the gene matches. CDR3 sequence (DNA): TGTGCCATCAGTGAGGGACTAGCGGGGATCTACGAGCAGTACTTC. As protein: CAISEGLAGIYEQYF.

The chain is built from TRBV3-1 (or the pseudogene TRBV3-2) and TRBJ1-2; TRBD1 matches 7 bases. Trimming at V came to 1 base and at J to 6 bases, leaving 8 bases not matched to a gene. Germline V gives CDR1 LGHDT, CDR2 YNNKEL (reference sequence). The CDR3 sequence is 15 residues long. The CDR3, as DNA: TGTGCCAGCAGCCAAGCCCAGATAACAGGGGATGGCTACACCTTC. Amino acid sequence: CASSQAQITGDGYTF.

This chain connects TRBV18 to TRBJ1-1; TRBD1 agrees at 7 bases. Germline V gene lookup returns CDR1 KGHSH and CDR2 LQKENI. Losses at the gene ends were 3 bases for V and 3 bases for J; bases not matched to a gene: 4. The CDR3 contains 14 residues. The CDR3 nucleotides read TGTGCCAGCTCACCTACGACAGGGCACACTGAAGCTTTCTTT. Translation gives CASSPTTGHTEAFF.

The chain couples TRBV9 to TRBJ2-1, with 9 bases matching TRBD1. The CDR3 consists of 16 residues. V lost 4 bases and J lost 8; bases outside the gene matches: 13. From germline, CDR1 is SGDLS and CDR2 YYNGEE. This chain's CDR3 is CASSPQPTGGKDEQFF. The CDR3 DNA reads TGTGCCAGCAGCCCGCAGCCGACAGGGGGTAAAGATGAGCAGTTCTTC. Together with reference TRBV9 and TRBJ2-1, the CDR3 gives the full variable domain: DSGVTQTPKHLITATGQRVTLRCSPRSGDLSVYWYQQSLDQGLQFLIQYYNGEERAKGNILERFSAQQFPDLHSELNLSSLELGDSALYFCASSPQPTGGKDEQFFGPGTRLTVL.

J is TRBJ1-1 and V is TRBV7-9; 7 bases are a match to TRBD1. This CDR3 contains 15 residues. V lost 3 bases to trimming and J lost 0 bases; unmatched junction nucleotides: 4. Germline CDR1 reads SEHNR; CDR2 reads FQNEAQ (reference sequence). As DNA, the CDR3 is TGTGCCAGCAGCTTCGGGACAGCCATGAACACTGAAGCTTTCTTT. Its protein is CASSFGTAMNTEAFF.

The CDR3 sequence is CASRPTDTSVYGYTF. CDR3 sequence (DNA): TGTGCCAGTAGACCGACAGATACCTCCGTATATGGCTACACCTTC. The V and J genes are TRBV19 and TRBJ1-2; D perhaps matches TRBD1 (5 bases). Trimming left V 6 bases short and J 5 bases short, with 19 bases between. CDR1 and CDR2 (germline): LNHDA, SQIVND (reference sequence). CDR3 length: 15 residues.

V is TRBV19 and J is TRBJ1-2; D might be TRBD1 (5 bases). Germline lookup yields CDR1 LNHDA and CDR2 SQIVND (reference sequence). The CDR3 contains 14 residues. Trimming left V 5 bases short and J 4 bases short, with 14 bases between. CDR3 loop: CASSVLKGVYGYTF. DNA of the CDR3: TGTGCCAGTAGTGTGCTAAAAGGGGTCTATGGCTACACCTTC.

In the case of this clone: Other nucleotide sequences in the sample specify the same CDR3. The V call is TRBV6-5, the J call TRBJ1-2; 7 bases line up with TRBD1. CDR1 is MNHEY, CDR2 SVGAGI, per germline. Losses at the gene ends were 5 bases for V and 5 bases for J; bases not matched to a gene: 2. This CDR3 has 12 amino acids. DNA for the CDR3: TGTGCCAGCAGTCCGACAGGGTATGGCTACACCTTC. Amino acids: CASSPTGYGYTF.

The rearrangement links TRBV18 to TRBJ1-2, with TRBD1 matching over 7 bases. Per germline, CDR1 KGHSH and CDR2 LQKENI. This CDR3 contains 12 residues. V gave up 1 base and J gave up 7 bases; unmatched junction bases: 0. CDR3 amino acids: CASSPRQGGYTF. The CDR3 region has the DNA TGTGCCAGCTCACCACGACAGGGTGGCTACACCTTC.

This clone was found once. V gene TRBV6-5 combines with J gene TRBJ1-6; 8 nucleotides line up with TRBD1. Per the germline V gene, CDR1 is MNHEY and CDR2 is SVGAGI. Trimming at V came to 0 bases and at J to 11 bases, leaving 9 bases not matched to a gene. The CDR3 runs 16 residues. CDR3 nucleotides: TGTGCCAGCAGTTACTCCCGGGACAGGCTAGGAACACCCCTCCACTTT. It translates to CASSYSRDRLGTPLHF.

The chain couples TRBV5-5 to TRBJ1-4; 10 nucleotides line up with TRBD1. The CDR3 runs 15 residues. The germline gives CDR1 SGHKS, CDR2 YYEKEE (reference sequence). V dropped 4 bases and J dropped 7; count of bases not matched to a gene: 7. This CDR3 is CASSLTGGGGEKLFF. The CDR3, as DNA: TGTGCCAGCAGCCTGACAGGGGGCGGCGGTGAAAAACTGTTTTTT.

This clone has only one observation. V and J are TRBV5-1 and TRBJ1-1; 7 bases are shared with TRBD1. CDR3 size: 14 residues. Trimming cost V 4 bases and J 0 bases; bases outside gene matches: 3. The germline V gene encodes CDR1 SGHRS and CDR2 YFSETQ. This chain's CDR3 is CASSPRGVNTEAFF. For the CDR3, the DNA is TGCGCCAGCAGCCCCAGGGGGGTGAACACTGAAGCTTTCTTT. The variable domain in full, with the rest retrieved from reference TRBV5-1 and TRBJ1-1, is KAGVTQTPRYLIKTRGQQVTLSCSPISGHRSVSWYQQTPGQGLQFLFEYFSETQRNKGNFPGRFSGRQFSNSRSEMNVSTLELGDSALYLCASSPRGVNTEAFFGQGTRLTVV.

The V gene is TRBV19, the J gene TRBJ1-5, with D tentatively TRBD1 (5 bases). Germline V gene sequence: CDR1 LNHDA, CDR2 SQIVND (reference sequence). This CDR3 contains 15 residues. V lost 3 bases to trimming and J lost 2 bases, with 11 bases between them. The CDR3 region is CASSMGRAGNQPQHF. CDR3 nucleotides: TGTGCCAGTAGTATGGGCAGGGCGGGCAATCAGCCCCAGCATTTT.

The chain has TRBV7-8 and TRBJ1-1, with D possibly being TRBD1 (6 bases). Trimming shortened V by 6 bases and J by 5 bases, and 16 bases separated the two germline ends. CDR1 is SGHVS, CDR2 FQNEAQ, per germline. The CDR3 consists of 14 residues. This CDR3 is CASRGTGRGTEAFF. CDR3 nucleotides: TGTGCCAGCAGGGGTACAGGGAGAGGGACTGAAGCTTTCTTT.

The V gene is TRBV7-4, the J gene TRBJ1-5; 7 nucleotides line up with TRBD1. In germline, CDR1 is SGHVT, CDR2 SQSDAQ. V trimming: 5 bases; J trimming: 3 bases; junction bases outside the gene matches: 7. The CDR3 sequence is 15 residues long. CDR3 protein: CASSTDRVPNQPQHF. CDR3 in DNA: TGTGCCAGCAGCACCGACAGGGTACCCAATCAGCCCCAGCATTTT.

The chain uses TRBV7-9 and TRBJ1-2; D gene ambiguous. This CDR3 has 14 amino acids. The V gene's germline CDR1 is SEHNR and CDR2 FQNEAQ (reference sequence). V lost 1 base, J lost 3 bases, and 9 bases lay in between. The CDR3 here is CASSLDSFYYGYTF. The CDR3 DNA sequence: TGTGCCAGCAGCTTAGACAGCTTCTACTATGGCTACACCTTC.

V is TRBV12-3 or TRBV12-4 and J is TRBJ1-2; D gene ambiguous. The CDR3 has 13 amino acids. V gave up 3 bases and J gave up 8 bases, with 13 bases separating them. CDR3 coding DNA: TGTGCCAGCAGTTTGGAGGAGGAAGGGGGCTACACCTTC. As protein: CASSLEEEGGYTF.

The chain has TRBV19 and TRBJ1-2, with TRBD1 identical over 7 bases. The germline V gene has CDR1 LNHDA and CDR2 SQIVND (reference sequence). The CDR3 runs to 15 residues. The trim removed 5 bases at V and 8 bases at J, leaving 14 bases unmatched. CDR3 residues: CASSPRQGVPPGYTF. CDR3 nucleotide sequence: TGTGCCAGTAGTCCTCGACAGGGAGTCCCTCCAGGCTACACCTTC.

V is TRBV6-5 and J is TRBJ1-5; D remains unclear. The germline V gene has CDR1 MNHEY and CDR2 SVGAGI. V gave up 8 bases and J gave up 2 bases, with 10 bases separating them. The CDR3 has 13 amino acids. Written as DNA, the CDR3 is TGTGCCAGCGGGTGGCAGGGCAATCAGCCCCAGCATTTT. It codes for CASGWQGNQPQHF.

This chain's CDR3 is CASSYRGGLEPQHF. In DNA form, the CDR3 reads TGTGCCAGCAGTTACAGGGGTGGGCTGGAACCCCAGCATTTT. This chain connects TRBV6-5 to TRBJ1-5; tentative D call: TRBD1 (5 bases). Trimming left V 2 bases short and J 10 bases short, with 15 bases between. The CDR3 covers 14 residues. Germline loops: CDR1 MNHEY, CDR2 SVGAGI.

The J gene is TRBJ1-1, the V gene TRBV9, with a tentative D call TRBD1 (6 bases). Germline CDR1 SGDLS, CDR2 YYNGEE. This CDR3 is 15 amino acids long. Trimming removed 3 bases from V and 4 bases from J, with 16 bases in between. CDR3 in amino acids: CASSEGGYRATEAFF. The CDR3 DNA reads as TGTGCCAGCAGCGAGGGGGGGTACAGGGCCACTGAAGCTTTCTTT.

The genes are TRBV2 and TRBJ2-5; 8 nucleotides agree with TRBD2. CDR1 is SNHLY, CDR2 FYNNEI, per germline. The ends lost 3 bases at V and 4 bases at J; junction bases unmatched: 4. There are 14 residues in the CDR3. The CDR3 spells CASSDPGGGETQYF. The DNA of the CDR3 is TGTGCCAGCAGTGACCCGGGAGGGGGAGAGACCCAGTACTTC.

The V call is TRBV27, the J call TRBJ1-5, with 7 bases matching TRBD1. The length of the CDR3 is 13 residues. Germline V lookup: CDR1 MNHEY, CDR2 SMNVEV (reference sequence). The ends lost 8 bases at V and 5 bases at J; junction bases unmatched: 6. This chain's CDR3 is CASSRQGYQPQHF. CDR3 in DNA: TGTGCCAGCTCTCGACAGGGCTATCAGCCCCAGCATTTT.

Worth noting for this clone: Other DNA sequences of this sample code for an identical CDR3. The chain's CDR3 is CASSPGGSNQPQHF. The CDR3 DNA reads TGTGCCAGCAGCCCAGGGGGGAGCAATCAGCCCCAGCATTTT. This chain connects TRBV9 to TRBJ1-5, with 7 nucleotides matching TRBD1. The germline CDR1 and CDR2 sequences are SGDLS and YYNGEE. V was clipped by 4 bases and J by 1 base; unmatched bases: 2. The CDR3 extends over 14 amino acids.

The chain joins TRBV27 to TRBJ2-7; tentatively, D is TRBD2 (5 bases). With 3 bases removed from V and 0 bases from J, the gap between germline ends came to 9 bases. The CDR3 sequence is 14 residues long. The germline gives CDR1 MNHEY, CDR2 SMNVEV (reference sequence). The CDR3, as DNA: TGTGCCAGCAGTTTTTCTGGGAGCTCCTACGAGCAGTACTTC. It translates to CASSFSGSSYEQYF.